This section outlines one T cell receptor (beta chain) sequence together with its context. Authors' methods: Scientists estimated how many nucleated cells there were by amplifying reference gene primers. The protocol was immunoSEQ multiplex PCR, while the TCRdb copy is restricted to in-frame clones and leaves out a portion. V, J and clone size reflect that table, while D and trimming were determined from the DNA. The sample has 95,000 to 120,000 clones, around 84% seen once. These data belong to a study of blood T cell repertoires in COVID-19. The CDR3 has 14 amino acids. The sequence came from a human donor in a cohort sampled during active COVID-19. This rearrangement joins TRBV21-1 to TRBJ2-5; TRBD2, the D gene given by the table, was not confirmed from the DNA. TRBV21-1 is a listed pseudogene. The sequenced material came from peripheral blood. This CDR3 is CASSKASGGETQYF. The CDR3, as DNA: TGTGCCAGCAGCAAAGCTTCGGGGGGAGAGACCCAGTACTTC.